These 30 T cell receptor beta chains were sequenced from one sample in a study of brain T cells in children with intractable seizures. Sequenced by immunoSEQ multiplex PCR; TCRdb stores in-frame clones only, minus some. The sample has roughly 110,000 clones, 85% to 95% seen once; the top ten hold around 4.1%. Source: peripheral blood, taken at surgery. These receptors all stem from a boy less than two years old with hemimegalencephaly and intractable seizures.

J is TRBJ1-6 and V is TRBV3-1 (or the pseudogene TRBV3-2); TRBD1 agrees at 9 bases. The length of the CDR3 is 16 residues. V gave up 3 bases and J gave up 6 bases; unmatched junction bases: 6. Germline V gene lookup returns CDR1 LGHDT and CDR2 YNNKEL (reference sequence). CDR3 in DNA: TGTGCCAGCAGCCAGTCACAGGGGGCGCGTAATTCACCCCTCCACTTT. Translating gives CASSQSQGARNSPLHF.

This chain joins TRBV19 and TRBJ2-1; 11 nucleotides line up with TRBD2. This CDR3 has 16 residues. V trimming: 3 bases; J trimming: 9 bases; junction bases outside the gene matches: 10. Germline lookup yields CDR1 LNHDA and CDR2 SQIVND (reference sequence). The CDR3 nucleotides are TGTGCCAGTAGTATTAGTTTTGGACTAGCGGGCGGTGAGCAGTTCTTC. Translated, it gives CASSISFGLAGGEQFF.

This chain joins TRBV28 and TRBJ2-7; no firm D call. Per germline, CDR1 MDHEN and CDR2 SYDVKM. This CDR3 contains 14 residues. The ends were cut back, 7 bases at V and 4 bases at J, with 17 bases in the middle. In DNA form, the CDR3 reads TGTGCCAGCATGGGGTTAGACGAGAGGTACGAGCAGTACTTC. This codes for CASMGLDERYEQYF. Variable domain in full (rest from reference TRBV28 and TRBJ2-7): DVKVTQSSRYLVKRTGEKVFLECVQDMDHENMFWYRQDPGLGLRLIYFSYDVKMKEKGDIPEGYSVSREKKERFSLILESASTNQTSMYLCASMGLDERYEQYFGPGTRLTVT.

CDR3 in DNA: TGTGCCAGCAGTGAACGGGGCAGGCTCGGGGCTGAAGCTTTCTTT. It encodes CASSERGRLGAEAFF. The chain joins TRBV6-1 to TRBJ1-1, with D perhaps matching TRBD1 (5 bases). Germline V gives CDR1 MNHNS, CDR2 SASEGT. This CDR3 region has 15 residues. V was pared by 2 bases and J by 6 bases, with 16 bases between.

The chain links TRBV5-4 to TRBJ1-1, with D perhaps TRBD1 (6 bases). CDR3 size: 15 residues. Germline V gives CDR1 SGHNT, CDR2 YYREEE (reference sequence). Trimming pared 1 base from V and 4 bases from J, leaving 14 bases between. Here the CDR3 reads CASSLIRGQGTEAFF. DNA of the CDR3: TGTGCCAGCAGCTTGATCAGGGGCCAAGGCACTGAAGCTTTCTTT.

The V and J genes are TRBV6-5 and TRBJ1-5; no reliable D call. Deletions cut 0 bases from V and 4 bases from J, with 7 bases between. The germline V gene has CDR1 MNHEY and CDR2 SVGAGI. The CDR3 covers 14 residues. CDR3 sequence reads: CASSYSEGNQPQHF. The CDR3 DNA reads as TGTGCCAGCAGTTACTCGGAAGGGAATCAGCCCCAGCATTTT.

The gene calls are TRBV28 and TRBJ1-5; weak D call: TRBD1 (6 bases). This CDR3 spans 14 amino acids. CDR1 is MDHEN, CDR2 SYDVKM, per germline. V lost 2 bases to trimming and J lost 9 bases, with 14 bases between them. The CDR3 nucleotides read TGTGCCAGCAGTTTACTGGAAGGGGGAGGGCCCCAGCATTTT. Translating it yields CASSLLEGGGPQHF.

V and J are TRBV18 and TRBJ1-1; D is ambiguous. This CDR3 is built from 16 residues. V lost 3 bases and J lost 7, with 21 bases in between. Germline CDR1 and CDR2: KGHSH and LQKENI. The CDR3 region is CASSPLGPATTFEAFF. The DNA of the CDR3 is TGTGCCAGCTCACCTTTGGGTCCGGCAACTACCTTTGAAGCTTTCTTT.

The rearrangement joins TRBV15 to TRBJ2-7; possibly TRBD1 or TRBD2 for D (5 bases each). The length of the CDR3 is 15 residues. V was cut by 3 bases and J by 3 bases, with 15 bases left in between. Germline V gives CDR1 LNHNV, CDR2 YYDKDF (reference sequence). CDR3 sequence reads: CATSRDRDVVYEQYF. The DNA for the CDR3 is TGTGCCACCAGCAGGGACCGGGACGTCGTCTACGAGCAGTACTTC.

The chain has TRBV5-4 and TRBJ2-7; possible D gene TRBD1, 5 bases. In germline, CDR1 is SGHNT, CDR2 YYREEE (reference sequence). With 2 bases removed from V and 6 bases from J, the gap between germline ends came to 15 bases. This CDR3 has 14 amino acids. CDR3 amino acids: CASSFGQGRVEQYF. Written as DNA, the CDR3 is TGTGCCAGCAGCTTCGGGCAGGGCCGGGTCGAGCAGTACTTC.

The chain has TRBV6-5 and TRBJ1-6; tentatively, D is TRBD1 (5 bases). The CDR3 extends over 15 amino acids. V lost 7 bases and J 8 bases, leaving 18 bases between the germline ends. CDR1 and CDR2 from the germline V gene are MNHEY and SVGAGI. For the CDR3, the DNA is TGTGCCAGCAAGCGATCGGGCAGGGCTGATTCACCCCTCCACTTT. It yields the protein CASKRSGRADSPLHF.

The chain employs TRBV4-3 and TRBJ2-7; tentative D call: TRBD2 (6 bases). In germline, CDR1 is LGHNA, CDR2 YSLEER. This CDR3 is built from 13 residues. V shed 4 bases and J shed 1 base, with 8 bases lying between them. The CDR3 DNA reads TGCGCCAGCAGCCCGGGACTTTCCTACGAGCAGTACTTC. Amino acid sequence: CASSPGLSYEQYF.

CDR3 protein: CASSNRGPGANVLTF. The CDR3 DNA follows: TGTGCCAGCAGTAACAGGGGACCTGGGGCCAACGTCCTGACTTTC. This chain links TRBV28 with TRBJ2-6; 7 bases align to TRBD1. Germline CDR1 MDHEN, CDR2 SYDVKM. The CDR3 is 15 residues long. With V trimmed by 5 bases and J by 2 bases, 3 bases remained unmatched.

V gene TRBV5-4 combines with J gene TRBJ2-7; TRBD2 agrees at 11 bases. J gave up 3 bases and V 3 bases, and 8 bases lay outside the gene matches. CDR3 size: 16 residues. Germline-derived CDR1 and CDR2 are SGHNT and YYREEE (reference sequence). The CDR3 loop is CASSSIALAGGYEQYF. In nucleotides, the CDR3 is TGTGCCAGCAGCTCAATTGCGCTAGCGGGGGGCTACGAGCAGTACTTC.

This chain connects TRBV25-1 to TRBJ1-2; D is unresolved. Trimming removed 5 bases from V and 1 base from J, with 5 bases in between. The germline CDR1 and CDR2 sequences are MGHDK and SYGVNS. This CDR3 contains 12 residues. In DNA form, the CDR3 reads TGTGCCAGCAGTTACCGTAACTATGGCTACACCTTC. This codes for CASSYRNYGYTF.

The rearrangement uses TRBV7-6 and TRBJ2-2; TRBD2 matches at 10 bases. CDR3 length: 15 residues. Germline CDR1 SGHVS, CDR2 FNYEAQ. V lost 1 base, J lost 9 bases, and 5 bases stayed unmatched. The CDR3 bases are TGTGCCAGCAGCTTAGGAGCGGGAGGGACCCGGGAGCTGTTTTTT. Translated: CASSLGAGGTRELFF. The whole variable domain, remainder taken from reference TRBV7-6 and TRBJ2-2, is GAGVSQSPRYKVTKRGQDVALRCDPISGHVSLYWYRQALGQGPEFLTYFNYEAQQDKSGLPNDRFSAERPEGSISTLTIQRTEQRDSAMYRCASSLGAGGTRELFFGEGSRLTVL.

The V call is TRBV5-4, the J call TRBJ2-6, with 10 bases that match TRBD1. With 4 bases clipped from V and 0 bases from J, the junction kept 13 bases outside the gene matches. In germline, CDR1 is SGHNT, CDR2 YYREEE (reference sequence). The CDR3 loop spans 20 amino acids. CDR3 amino acids: CASSLPWRGQGPSGANVLTF. CDR3 in DNA: TGTGCCAGCAGCCTACCTTGGCGGGGACAGGGGCCCTCTGGGGCCAACGTCCTGACTTTC.

The chain employs TRBV27 and TRBJ2-5; tentatively, D is TRBD1 (7 bases). CDR3 length equals 15 residues. Trimming took 8 bases from V and 5 from J, leaving 21 bases between them. Germline lookup yields CDR1 MNHEY and CDR2 SMNVEV (reference sequence). CDR3 residues: CASQEGKGAGETQYF. In nucleotides, the CDR3 is TGTGCCAGCCAAGAGGGAAAGGGGGCGGGGGAGACCCAGTACTTC.

The rearrangement uses TRBV19 and TRBJ2-5; D unclear. The length of the CDR3 is 13 residues. V was trimmed by 4 bases and J by 3 bases, leaving 9 bases between them. Germline CDR1 and CDR2: LNHDA and SQIVND (reference sequence). The DNA for the CDR3 is TGTGCCAGTAGTACGAGCCGGGAAGAGACCCAGTACTTC. This gives the protein CASSTSREETQYF.

In this sample, this clone turned up once. V is TRBV28 and J is TRBJ1-5; TRBD1 matches 10 bases. The CDR3 consists of 17 residues. Germline V gene lookup returns CDR1 MDHEN and CDR2 SYDVKM. The V and J ends lost 7 bases and 2 bases, in that order; junction bases with no gene match: 11. Here the CDR3 reads CASNGDRGRMGNQPQHF. CDR3 bases: TGTGCCAGCAACGGAGACAGGGGGCGAATGGGCAATCAGCCCCAGCATTTT.

The chain has TRBV5-1 and TRBJ1-2, with D perhaps TRBD1 (5 bases). The V end was cut by 4 bases, the J end by 4 bases, with 20 bases between. Germline CDR1 is SGHRS and CDR2 is YFSETQ. CDR3 size: 16 residues. The CDR3: CASSPGAPGLPYGYTF. Here the CDR3 DNA reads TGCGCCAGCAGCCCGGGAGCCCCAGGGCTGCCCTATGGCTACACCTTC.

The chain has TRBV5-8 and TRBJ1-1, with a possible D match to TRBD1 (5 bases). V was cut by 2 bases and J by 5 bases, with 13 bases left in between. The CDR3 covers 14 residues. CDR1 and CDR2 from the germline V gene are SGHTS and YDEGEE. The DNA of the CDR3 is TGTGCCAGCAGCTTTAGACAGTTGATGACTGAAGCTTTCTTT. Protein: CASSFRQLMTEAFF.

This rearrangement joins TRBV4-3 to TRBJ2-7, with 10 bases aligning to TRBD1. V lost 4 bases and J lost 4; bases outside the gene matches: 10. Germline V gene lookup returns CDR1 LGHNA and CDR2 YSLEER. The CDR3 is 16 residues long. This CDR3 reads CASSPHTGTGVYEQYF. The CDR3 nucleotides are TGCGCCAGCAGCCCCCACACCGGGACAGGGGTTTACGAGCAGTACTTC.

This rearrangement joins TRBV12-5 to TRBJ1-4; a weak D match, TRBD1 (5 bases). The germline V and J ends were trimmed by 0 bases and 0 bases, with 14 bases remaining between them. The length of the CDR3 is 18 residues. In germline, CDR1 is LGHNT, CDR2 FRNRAP. CDR3 in DNA: TGTGCTAGTGGTTTGGTACTTCGGGGCATTGCAACTAATGAAAAACTGTTTTTT. Amino acids: CASGLVLRGIATNEKLFF.

With respect to this clone: Other DNA sequences in this specimen translate into the identical CDR3. V and J are TRBV6-6 and TRBJ2-7; no reliable D call. CDR1 and CDR2 from the germline V gene are MNHNY and SVGAGI (reference sequence). CDR3 length: 13 residues. Between the trimmed V and J ends, which lost 0 bases and 3 bases, there was a span of 6 bases. CDR3 in amino acids: CASSYSNDYEQYF. The CDR3 nucleotides read TGTGCCAGCAGTTACTCAAACGACTACGAGCAGTACTTC.

V and J are TRBV9 and TRBJ2-1; a weak D match, TRBD2 (6 bases). The germline V gene has CDR1 SGDLS and CDR2 YYNGEE. The CDR3 covers 16 residues. V lost 4 bases to trimming and J lost 4 bases, with 18 bases between them. The CDR3 protein is CASSLTTGVGYNEQFF. The CDR3 DNA reads as TGTGCCAGCAGCTTGACAACGGGAGTAGGGTACAATGAGCAGTTCTTC.

The chain couples TRBV21-1 to TRBJ2-2; the D segment call TRBD1 is taken from the table without a DNA check. TRBV21-1 is deemed a pseudogene. The CDR3 is 15 residues long. The DNA for the CDR3 is TGTGCCAGCACCTGGGGCAGGGCGAACACCGGGGAGCTGTTTTTT. Translating gives CASTWGRANTGELFF.

The chain employs TRBV15 and TRBJ1-1, with D tentatively TRBD1 (6 bases). Germline V CDR1 and CDR2: LNHNV, YYDKDF (reference sequence). Between the trimmed V and J ends, which lost 3 bases and 0 bases, there was a span of 11 bases. This CDR3 is built from 15 residues. The CDR3 DNA is TGTGCCACCAGCAGGGGACATCCGATGAACACTGAAGCTTTCTTT. Translating gives CATSRGHPMNTEAFF.

This chain connects TRBV5-4 to TRBJ2-3, with D perhaps TRBD1 (6 bases). CDR3 length equals 14 residues. Per the germline V gene, CDR1 is SGHNT and CDR2 is YYREEE (reference sequence). Trimming shortened V by 4 bases and J by 2 bases, and 11 bases separated the two germline ends. DNA for the CDR3: TGTGCCAGCAGCCCGAGGGGGACCACAGATACGCAGTATTTT. Translated, it gives CASSPRGTTDTQYF. The entire variable domain, with the rest obtained from reference TRBV5-4 and TRBJ2-3, is as follows: ETGVTQSPTHLIKTRGQQVTLRCSSQSGHNTVSWYQQALGQGPQFIFQYYREEENGRGNFPPRFSGLQFPNYSSELNVNALELDDSALYLCASSPRGTTDTQYFGPGTRLTVL.

CDR3 amino acids: CASSLVAGLAGTGELFF. The CDR3 DNA reads as TGTGCCAGCAGCTTAGTTGCCGGACTAGCGGGAACCGGGGAGCTGTTTTTT. This sequence joins TRBV7-2 and TRBJ2-2; 12 nucleotides match TRBD2. The CDR3 length is 17 residues. The germline CDR1 and CDR2 sequences are SGHTA and FQGNSA. The ends lost 1 base at V and 5 bases at J; junction bases unmatched: 5.